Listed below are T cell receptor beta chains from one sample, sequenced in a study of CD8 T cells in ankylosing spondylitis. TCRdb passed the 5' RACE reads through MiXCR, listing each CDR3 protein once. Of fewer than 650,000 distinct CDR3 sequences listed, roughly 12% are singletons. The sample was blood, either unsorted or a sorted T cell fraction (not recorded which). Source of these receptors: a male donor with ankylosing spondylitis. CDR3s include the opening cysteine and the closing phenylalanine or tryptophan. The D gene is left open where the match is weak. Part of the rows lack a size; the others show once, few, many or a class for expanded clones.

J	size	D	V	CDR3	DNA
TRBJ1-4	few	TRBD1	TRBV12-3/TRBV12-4	CASSPQGQGGEKLFF	TGTGCCAGCAGCCCCCAGGGACAGGGGGGTGAAAAACTGTTTTTT
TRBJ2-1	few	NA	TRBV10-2	CASSYQRPRGNEQFF	TGCGCCAGCAGTTACCAAAGACCGAGGGGCAATGAGCAGTTCTTC
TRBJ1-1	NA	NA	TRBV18	CASSPTPYNTEAFF	TGTGCCAGCTCACCGACCCCATATAACACTGAAGCTTTCTTT
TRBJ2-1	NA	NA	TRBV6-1	CANKGGSEQFF	TGTGCCAACAAAGGGGGTTCTGAGCAGTTCTTC
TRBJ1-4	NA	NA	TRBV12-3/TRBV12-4	CASNRPGNELFF	TGTGCCAGCAATCGGCCCGGAAATGAACTGTTTTTT
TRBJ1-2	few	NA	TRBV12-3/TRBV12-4	CASSLAHSGDTF	TGTGCCAGCAGTTTAGCACACTCTGGGGACACCTTC
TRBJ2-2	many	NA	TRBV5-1	CASSHGTATGELFF	TGCGCCAGCAGCCACGGGACTGCTACCGGGGAGCTGTTTTTT
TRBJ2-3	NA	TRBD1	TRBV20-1	CSAREDRPSTDTQYF	TGCAGTGCTAGAGAGGACAGGCCTAGCACAGATACGCAGTATTTT
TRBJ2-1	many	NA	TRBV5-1	CASSLMAGRQYNEQFF	TGCGCCAGCAGCTTGATGGCAGGGAGGCAATACAATGAGCAGTTCTTC
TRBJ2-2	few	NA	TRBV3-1	CASSPLAQNTGELFF	TGTGCCAGCAGCCCCCTAGCGCAAAACACCGGGGAGCTGTTTTTT
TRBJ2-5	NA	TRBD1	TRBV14	CASSRTGGMETQYF	TGTGCCAGCAGCCGGACAGGGGGTATGGAGACCCAGTACTTC
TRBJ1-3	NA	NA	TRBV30	CAWDISSGNTIYF	TGTGCCTGGGACATCAGCTCTGGAAACACCATATATTTT
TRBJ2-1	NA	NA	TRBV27	CASSTRNEAVSINEQFF	TGTGCCAGCAGTACTCGAAATGAAGCGGTATCTATCAATGAGCAGTTCTTC
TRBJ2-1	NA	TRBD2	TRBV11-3	CASSIGLARSYNEQFF	TGTGCCAGCAGCATTGGACTAGCGAGGTCCTACAATGAGCAGTTCTTC
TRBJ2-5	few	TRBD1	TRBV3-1	CASSLRQGARETQYF	TGTGCCAGCAGCCTTAGACAGGGGGCCCGAGAGACCCAGTACTTC
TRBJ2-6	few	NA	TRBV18	CASSPGGAGANVLTF	TGTGCCAGCTCACCGGGGGGAGCTGGGGCCAACGTCCTGACTTTC
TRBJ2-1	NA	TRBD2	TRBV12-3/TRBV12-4	CASSLVAGGREQFF	TGTGCCAGCAGTTTGGTAGCGGGAGGGCGCGAGCAGTTCTTC
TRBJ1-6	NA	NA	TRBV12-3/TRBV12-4	CASSLFAGVNSPLHF	TGTGCCAGCAGTTTATTTGCAGGGGTGAATTCACCCCTCCACTTT